These T cell receptor beta chains were read from a single sample in a study of T cells in localized non-small cell lung cancer. TCRdb's table, derived via immunoSEQ multiplex PCR, lists solely in-frame clones and lacks some. The sample lists roughly 31,000 clones, 89% seen once, with 9% to 12% in the top ten. The sequencing here drew on peripheral blood, taken before any cancer treatment. The receptors were gathered from a woman aged 35 to 75 with stage I lung adenocarcinoma. Both conserved end residues are part of each CDR3. D genes are given only for firm matches. Clone size appears in some rows only: once, few, many, or a class for an expanded clone.

>TRBJ1-1|-|TRBV28|medium-sized
CASSPIMNTEAFF
TGTGCCAGCAGTCCAATTATGAACACTGAAGCTTTCTTT
>TRBJ2-7|TRBD2|TRBV19|-
CASSMGGIAGSYEQYF
TGTGCCAGTAGTATGGGGGGCATAGCGGGGAGCTACGAGCAGTACTTC
>TRBJ2-3|-|TRBV5-1|-
CASSTGHSSTDTQYF
TGCGCCAGCAGCACAGGACATTCTAGCACAGATACGCAGTATTTT
>TRBJ2-2|-|TRBV5-1|-
CASSPGPDTGELFF
TGCGCCAGCAGCCCCGGACCAGACACCGGGGAGCTGTTTTTT
>TRBJ2-5|-|TRBV29-1|-
CSVEAFEETQYF
TGCAGCGTTGAAGCCTTTGAAGAGACCCAGTACTTC
>TRBJ2-3|TRBD2|TRBV5-4|-
CASSLRAGGPGGTQYF
TGTGCCAGCAGCTTGAGAGCGGGAGGCCCGGGGGGTACGCAGTATTTT
>TRBJ2-3|-|TRBV28|-
CASSPSGPTDTQYF
TGTGCCAGCAGTCCTTCGGGCCCGACAGATACGCAGTATTTT
>TRBJ1-2|-|TRBV6-5|once
CASSYSTGYGYTF
TGTGCCAGCAGTTACTCAACAGGCTATGGCTACACCTTC
>TRBJ1-2|TRBD1|TRBV5-6|few
CASRRTGADVYGYTF
TGTGCCAGCAGGCGGACAGGGGCTGATGTCTATGGCTACACCTTC
>TRBJ1-3|-|TRBV29-1|-
CSVQQGNANTIYF
TGCAGCGTCCAACAGGGAAACGCAAACACCATATATTTT
>TRBJ2-3|-|TRBV5-4|-
CASSKTGTGSTDTQYF
TGTGCCAGCAGCAAAACCGGGACGGGAAGCACAGATACGCAGTATTTT
>TRBJ2-1|-|TRBV19|-
CASSTSGYNEQFF
TGTGCCAGTAGTACATCAGGGTACAATGAGCAGTTCTTC
>TRBJ2-1|-|TRBV10-3|-
CAISESTSNEQFF
TGTGCCATCAGTGAGTCGACGAGTAATGAGCAGTTCTTC
>TRBJ2-5|-|TRBV5-1|-
CASSLGSTDQETQYF
TGCGCCAGCAGCTTGGGTTCCACGGACCAAGAGACCCAGTACTTC
>TRBJ2-5|-|TRBV28|-
CASTARLSGRSQETQYF
TGTGCCAGCACCGCTAGATTGTCAGGGAGAAGCCAAGAGACCCAGTACTTC
>TRBJ2-7|-|TRBV6-1|-
CASSESPNPTYEQYF
TGTGCCAGCAGTGAAAGTCCAAACCCCACCTACGAGCAGTACTTC
>TRBJ1-1|TRBD1|TRBV10-2|-
CASSEGTVEAFF
TGCGCCAGCAGTGAGGGGACAGTTGAAGCTTTCTTT
>TRBJ2-1|TRBD2|TRBV28|-
CASTLGGLGVRNEQFF
TGTGCCAGCACCCTCGGAGGACTAGGGGTACGGAATGAGCAGTTCTTC
>TRBJ1-1|-|TRBV28|-
CASSPMGRTNTEAFF
TGTGCCAGCAGTCCTATGGGACGGACCAACACTGAAGCTTTCTTT
>TRBJ1-6|-|TRBV4-1|-
CASSQPDKANSPLHF
TGCGCCAGCAGCCAACCGGACAAGGCTAATTCACCCCTCCACTTT
>TRBJ2-7|-|TRBV28|-
CASSSPLGARSYEQYF
TGTGCCAGCAGTTCTCCCCTGGGGGCGAGGAGCTACGAGCAGTACTTC
>TRBJ2-1|-|TRBV28|-
CASSPTTNNEQFF
TGTGCCAGCAGCCCTACAACAAACAATGAGCAGTTCTTC
>TRBJ2-1|-|TRBV7-9|few
CASSPRGSSYNEQFF
TGTGCCAGCAGCCCCAGGGGTAGCTCCTACAATGAGCAGTTCTTC
>TRBJ1-5|-|TRBV19|-
CASSIGFQPQHF
TGTGCCAGTAGTATTGGGTTCCAGCCCCAGCATTTT
>TRBJ1-2|-|TRBV18|once
CASSPAAGYGYTF
TGTGCCAGCTCACCGGCGGCGGGGTATGGCTACACCTTC
>TRBJ2-2|-|TRBV11-3|-
CASSSGFRTGELFF
TGTGCCAGCAGCTCCGGGTTTCGAACCGGGGAGCTGTTTTTT
>TRBJ1-6|-|TRBV7-9|-
CASSVSMSANSPLHF
TGTGCCAGCAGCGTAAGCATGTCAGCTAATTCACCCCTCCACTTT
>TRBJ2-7|TRBD2|TRBV9|-
CASSVAPTSGGYEQYF
TGTGCCAGCAGCGTAGCTCCGACTAGCGGGGGGTACGAGCAGTACTTC
>TRBJ1-1|-|TRBV9|-
CASSTRGLNTEAFF
TGTGCCAGCAGCACTCGGGGTTTGAACACTGAAGCTTTCTTT
>TRBJ2-5|-|TRBV19|-
CASSMGGGGSETQYF
TGTGCCAGTAGTATGGGAGGGGGCGGGTCGGAGACCCAGTACTTC
>TRBJ1-2|-|TRBV28|once
CASTPPQDYYGYTF
TGTGCCAGCACTCCCCCCCAAGATTACTATGGCTACACCTTC
>TRBJ1-3|-|TRBV2|-
CASSHRGAIRLSGNTIYF
TGTGCCAGCAGCCACCGGGGAGCGATACGACTCTCTGGAAACACCATATATTTT
>TRBJ1-1|-|TRBV19|-
CASSIDQGAGGTEAFF
TGTGCCAGTAGTATAGATCAAGGAGCGGGCGGCACTGAAGCTTTCTTT
>TRBJ1-6|-|TRBV7-2|-
CASSLRSSYNSPLHF
TGTGCCAGCAGCTTAAGGAGCTCCTATAATTCACCCCTCCACTTT
>TRBJ1-1|-|TRBV6-5|few
CASSFTVLGAEAFF
TGTGCCAGCAGTTTTACTGTGCTGGGGGCTGAAGCTTTCTTT
>TRBJ2-1|-|TRBV30|-
CAWSGQGYPSYNEQFF
TGTGCCTGGAGTGGTCAGGGCTACCCCTCCTACAATGAGCAGTTCTTC
>TRBJ2-1|TRBD2|TRBV30|-
CAWRTMGGGNEQFF
TGTGCCTGGAGGACAATGGGGGGAGGGAATGAGCAGTTCTTC
>TRBJ2-7|TRBD2|TRBV28|-
CASSLSSGGADEQYF
TGTGCCAGCAGTTTATCTAGCGGGGGGGCAGACGAGCAGTACTTC
>TRBJ2-7|TRBD1|TRBV20-1|-
CSASKGDREYF
TGCAGTGCTAGTAAGGGAGACAGGGAGTACTTC
>TRBJ2-7|-|TRBV7-3|-
CASSPGHKGGEQYF
TGTGCCAGCAGCCCCGGGCATAAAGGGGGCGAGCAGTACTTC
>TRBJ1-1|-|TRBV28|few
CASSSGGPRTANTEAFF
TGTGCCAGCAGTAGTGGAGGGCCTCGGACAGCGAACACTGAAGCTTTCTTT
>TRBJ2-5|TRBD2|TRBV7-9|-
CASSDGSGGGETQYF
TGTGCCAGCAGCGACGGTAGCGGGGGAGGTGAGACCCAGTACTTC
>TRBJ2-3|-|TRBV7-2|once
CASSLRSGRTSSTDTQYF
TGTGCCAGCAGCTTAAGGTCAGGTCGGACCTCTAGCACAGATACGCAGTATTTT
>TRBJ1-3|-|TRBV6-6|-
CASSAFGGNTIYF
TGTGCCAGCAGTGCGTTCGGCGGAAACACCATATATTTT
>TRBJ1-2|TRBD1|TRBV7-9|-
CASSLGQGYGYTF
TGTGCCAGCAGCCTAGGACAGGGGTATGGCTACACCTTC